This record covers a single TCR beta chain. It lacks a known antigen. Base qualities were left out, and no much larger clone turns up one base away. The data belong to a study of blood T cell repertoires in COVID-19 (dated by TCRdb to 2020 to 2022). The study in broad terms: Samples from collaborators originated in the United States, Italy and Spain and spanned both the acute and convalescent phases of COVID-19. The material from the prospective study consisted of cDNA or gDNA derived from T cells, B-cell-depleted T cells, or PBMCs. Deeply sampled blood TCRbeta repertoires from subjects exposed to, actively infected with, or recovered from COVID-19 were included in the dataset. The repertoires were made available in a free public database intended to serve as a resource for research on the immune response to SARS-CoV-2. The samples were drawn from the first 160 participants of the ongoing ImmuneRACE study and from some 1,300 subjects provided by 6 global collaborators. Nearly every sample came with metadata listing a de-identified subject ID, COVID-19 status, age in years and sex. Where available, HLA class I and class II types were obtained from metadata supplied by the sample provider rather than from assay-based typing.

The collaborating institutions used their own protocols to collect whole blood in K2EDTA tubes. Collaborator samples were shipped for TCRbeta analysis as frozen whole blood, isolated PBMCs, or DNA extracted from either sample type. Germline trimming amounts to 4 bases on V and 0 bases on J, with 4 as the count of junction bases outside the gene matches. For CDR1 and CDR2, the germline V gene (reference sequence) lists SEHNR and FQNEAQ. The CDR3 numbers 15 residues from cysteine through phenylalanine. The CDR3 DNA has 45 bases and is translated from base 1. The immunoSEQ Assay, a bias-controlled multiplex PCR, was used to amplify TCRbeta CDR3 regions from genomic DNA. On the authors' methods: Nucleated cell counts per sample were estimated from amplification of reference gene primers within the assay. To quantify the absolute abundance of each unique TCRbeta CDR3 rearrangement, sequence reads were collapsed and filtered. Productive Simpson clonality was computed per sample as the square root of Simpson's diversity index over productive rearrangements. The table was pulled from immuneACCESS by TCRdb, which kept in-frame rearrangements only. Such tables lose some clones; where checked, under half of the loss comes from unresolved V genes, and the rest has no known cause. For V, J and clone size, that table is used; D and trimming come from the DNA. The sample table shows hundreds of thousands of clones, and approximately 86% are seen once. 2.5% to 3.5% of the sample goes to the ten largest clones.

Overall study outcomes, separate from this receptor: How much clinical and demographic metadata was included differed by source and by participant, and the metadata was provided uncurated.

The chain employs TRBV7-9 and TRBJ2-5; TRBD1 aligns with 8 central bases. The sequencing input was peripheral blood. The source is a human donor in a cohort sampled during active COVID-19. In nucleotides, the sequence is TGTGCCAGCAGCTCAGGACAGGGAAACCAAGAGACCCAGTACTTC. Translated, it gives CASSSGQGNQETQYF.